One TCR beta chain is described in this entry. Its antigen is currently unknown. This sample is drawn from a study of response to subunit inactivated influenza vaccine. General study findings and limits: That few new T cells are recruited by each seasonal influenza vaccination was the authors' suggestion.

Each CDR3 protein is one row after TCRdb ran MiXCR on the RT-PCR reads. The data hold around 570,000 distinct CDR3 sequences, with 6% to 9% observed a single time. This clonotype originated in a man between 50 and 75 years old who received an inactivated influenza vaccine. The specimen comprised PBMCs from blood, sampled about 23 months after vaccination.

The CDR3 is CASSEYATYNEQFF. The CDR3 DNA reads TGTGCCAGCAGTGAATATGCAACCTACAATGAGCAGTTCTTC. The genes are TRBV25-1 and TRBJ2-1; no firm D call. Trimming stripped 0 bases from V and 2 bases from J, with 5 bases between. CDR1 and CDR2 from the germline V gene are MGHDK and SYGVNS. This CDR3 is 14 amino acids long.